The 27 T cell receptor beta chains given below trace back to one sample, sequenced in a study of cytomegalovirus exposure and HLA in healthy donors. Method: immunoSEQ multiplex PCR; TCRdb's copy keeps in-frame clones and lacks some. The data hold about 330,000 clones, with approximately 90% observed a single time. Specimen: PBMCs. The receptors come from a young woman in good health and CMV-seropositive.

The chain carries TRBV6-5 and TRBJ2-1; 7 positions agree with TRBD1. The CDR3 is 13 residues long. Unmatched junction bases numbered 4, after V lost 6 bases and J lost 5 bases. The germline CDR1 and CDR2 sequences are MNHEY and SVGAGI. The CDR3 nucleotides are TGTGCCAGCAGCCTCCAGGGGGACAATGAGCAGTTCTTC. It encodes CASSLQGDNEQFF.

The CDR3, as DNA: TGCGCCAGCAGCCAGGGGGATTGGGTTTCACCCCTCCACTTT. It specifies CASSQGDWVSPLHF. The chain carries TRBV4-3 and TRBJ1-6; D is perhaps TRBD1 (5 bases). From germline, CDR1 is LGHNA and CDR2 YSLEER. The CDR3 totals 14 residues. V lost 3 bases, J lost 9 bases, and 12 bases lay in between.

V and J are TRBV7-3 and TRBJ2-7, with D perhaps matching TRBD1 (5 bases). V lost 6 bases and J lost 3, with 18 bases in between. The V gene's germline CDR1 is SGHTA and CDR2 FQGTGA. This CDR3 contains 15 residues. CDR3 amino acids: CASSQGVNLVYEQYF. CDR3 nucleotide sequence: TGTGCCAGCAGTCAGGGCGTCAATCTAGTCTACGAGCAGTACTTC. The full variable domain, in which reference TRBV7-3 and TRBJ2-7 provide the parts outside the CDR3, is GAGVSQTPSNKVTEKGKYVELRCDPISGHTALYWYRQSLGQGPEFLIYFQGTGAADDSGLPNDRFFAVRPEGSVSTLKIQRTERGDSAVYLCASSQGVNLVYEQYFGPGTRLTVT.

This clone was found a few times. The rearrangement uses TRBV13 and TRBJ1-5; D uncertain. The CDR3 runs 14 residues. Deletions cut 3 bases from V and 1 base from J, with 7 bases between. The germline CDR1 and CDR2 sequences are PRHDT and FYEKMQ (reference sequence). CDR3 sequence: CASSFGQSNQPQHF. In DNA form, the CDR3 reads TGTGCCAGCAGCTTTGGGCAGAGCAATCAGCCCCAGCATTTT.

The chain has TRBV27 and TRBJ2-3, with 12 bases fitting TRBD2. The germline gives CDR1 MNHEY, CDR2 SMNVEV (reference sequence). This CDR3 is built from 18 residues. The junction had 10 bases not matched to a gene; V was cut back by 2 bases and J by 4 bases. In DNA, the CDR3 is TGTGCCAGCAGTTTAGGGCCTAGCGGGGGGGCCGGGGCAGATACGCAGTATTTT. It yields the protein CASSLGPSGGAGADTQYF.

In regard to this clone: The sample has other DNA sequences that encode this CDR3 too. The DNA for the CDR3 is TGCGCCAGCAGCTTGGCGGCAGCCCAAGAGACCCAGTACTTC. Protein sequence: CASSLAAAQETQYF. V usage is TRBV5-1 and J usage is TRBJ2-5; D is unclear. The CDR3 contains 14 residues. The germline V and J ends were trimmed by 0 bases and 1 base, with 7 bases remaining between them. Germline lookup yields CDR1 SGHRS and CDR2 YFSETQ.

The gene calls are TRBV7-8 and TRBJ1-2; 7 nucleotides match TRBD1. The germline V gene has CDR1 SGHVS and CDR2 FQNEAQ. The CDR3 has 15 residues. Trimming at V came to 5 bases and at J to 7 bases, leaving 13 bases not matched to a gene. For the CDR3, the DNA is TGTGCCAGCAGCCTCCAAACCGGGACAGTGGTTGGCTACACCTTC. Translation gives CASSLQTGTVVGYTF.

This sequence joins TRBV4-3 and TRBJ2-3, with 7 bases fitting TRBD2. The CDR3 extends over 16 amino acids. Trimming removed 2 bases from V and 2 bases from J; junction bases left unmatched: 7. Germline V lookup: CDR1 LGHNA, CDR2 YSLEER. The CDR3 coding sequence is TGCGCCAGCAGCCAAACGAGTAGCGGGCTCACAGATACGCAGTATTTT. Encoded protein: CASSQTSSGLTDTQYF.

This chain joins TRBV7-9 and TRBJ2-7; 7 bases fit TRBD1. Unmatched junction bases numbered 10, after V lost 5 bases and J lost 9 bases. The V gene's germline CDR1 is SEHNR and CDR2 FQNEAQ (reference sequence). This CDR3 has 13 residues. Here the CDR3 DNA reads TGTGCCAGCAGCCAGGGACAGACCCTAGGGCAGTACTTC. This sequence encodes CASSQGQTLGQYF.

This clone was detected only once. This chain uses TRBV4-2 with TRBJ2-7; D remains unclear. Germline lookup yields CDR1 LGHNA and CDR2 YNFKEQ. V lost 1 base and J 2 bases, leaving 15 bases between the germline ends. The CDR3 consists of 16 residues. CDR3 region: CASSQGITQNPYEQYF. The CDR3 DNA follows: TGTGCCAGCAGCCAAGGGATAACGCAGAACCCCTACGAGCAGTACTTC.

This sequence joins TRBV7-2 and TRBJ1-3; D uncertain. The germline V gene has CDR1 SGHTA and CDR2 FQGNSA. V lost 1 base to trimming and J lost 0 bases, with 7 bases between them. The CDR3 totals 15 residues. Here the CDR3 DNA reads TGTGCCAGCAGCTTAGGGCTGCGCTCTGGAAACACCATATATTTT. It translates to CASSLGLRSGNTIYF.

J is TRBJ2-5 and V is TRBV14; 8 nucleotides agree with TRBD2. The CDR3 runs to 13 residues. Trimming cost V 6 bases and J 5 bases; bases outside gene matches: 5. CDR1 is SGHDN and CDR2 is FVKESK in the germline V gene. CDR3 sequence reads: CASRQSGGETQYF. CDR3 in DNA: TGTGCCAGCAGGCAAAGCGGGGGCGAGACCCAGTACTTC. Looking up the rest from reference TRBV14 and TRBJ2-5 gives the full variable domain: EAGVTQFPSHSVIEKGQTVTLRCDPISGHDNLYWYRRVMGKEIKFLLHFVKESKQDESGMPNNRFLAERTGGTYSTLKVQPAELEDSGVYFCASRQSGGETQYFGPGTRLLVL.

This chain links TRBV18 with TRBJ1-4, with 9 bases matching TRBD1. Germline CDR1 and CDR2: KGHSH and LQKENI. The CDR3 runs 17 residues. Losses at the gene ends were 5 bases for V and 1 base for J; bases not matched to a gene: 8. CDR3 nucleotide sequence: TGTGCCAGCTCAATGTACAGGGGGCAAGAAACTAATGAAAAACTGTTTTTT. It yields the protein CASSMYRGQETNEKLFF.

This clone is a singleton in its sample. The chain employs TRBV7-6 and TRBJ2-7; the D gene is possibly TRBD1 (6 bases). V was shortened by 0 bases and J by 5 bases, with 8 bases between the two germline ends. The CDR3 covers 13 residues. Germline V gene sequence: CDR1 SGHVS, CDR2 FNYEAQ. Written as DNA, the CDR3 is TGTGCCAGCAGCTTAGCACAGGGCGACGAGCAGTACTTC. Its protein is CASSLAQGDEQYF.

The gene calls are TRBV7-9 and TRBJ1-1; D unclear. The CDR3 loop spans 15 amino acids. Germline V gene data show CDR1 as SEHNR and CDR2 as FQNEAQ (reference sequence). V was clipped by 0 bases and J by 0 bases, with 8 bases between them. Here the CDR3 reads CASSLASGVNTEAFF. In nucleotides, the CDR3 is TGTGCCAGCAGCTTAGCCAGCGGGGTGAACACTGAAGCTTTCTTT. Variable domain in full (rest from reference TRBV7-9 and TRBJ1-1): DTGVSQNPRHKITKRGQNVTFRCDPISEHNRLYWYRQTLGQGPEFLTYFQNEAQLEKSRLLSDRFSAERPKGSFSTLEIQRTEQGDSAMYLCASSLASGVNTEAFFGQGTRLTVV.

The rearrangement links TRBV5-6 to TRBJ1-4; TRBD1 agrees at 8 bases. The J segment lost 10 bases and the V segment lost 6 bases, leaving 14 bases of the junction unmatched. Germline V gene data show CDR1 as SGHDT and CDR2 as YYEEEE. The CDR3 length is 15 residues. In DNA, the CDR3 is TGTGCCAGCAACCGGGACAGGTCTCCGTTCGGAAAACTGTTTTTT. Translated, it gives CASNRDRSPFGKLFF.

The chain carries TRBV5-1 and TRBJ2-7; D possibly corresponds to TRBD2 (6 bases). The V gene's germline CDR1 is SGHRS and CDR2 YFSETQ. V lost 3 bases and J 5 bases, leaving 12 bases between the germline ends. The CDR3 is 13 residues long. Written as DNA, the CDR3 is TGCGCCAGCAGCTCCACTAGCTTAGACGAGCAGTACTTC. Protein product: CASSSTSLDEQYF. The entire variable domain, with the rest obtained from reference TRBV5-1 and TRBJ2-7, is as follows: KAGVTQTPRYLIKTRGQQVTLSCSPISGHRSVSWYQQTPGQGLQFLFEYFSETQRNKGNFPGRFSGRQFSNSRSEMNVSTLELGDSALYLCASSSTSLDEQYFGPGTRLTVT.

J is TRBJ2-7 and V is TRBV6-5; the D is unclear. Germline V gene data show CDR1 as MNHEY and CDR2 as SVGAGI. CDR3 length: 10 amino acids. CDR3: CVTGLYEQYF. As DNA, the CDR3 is TGTGTGACCGGCCTCTACGAGCAGTACTTC.

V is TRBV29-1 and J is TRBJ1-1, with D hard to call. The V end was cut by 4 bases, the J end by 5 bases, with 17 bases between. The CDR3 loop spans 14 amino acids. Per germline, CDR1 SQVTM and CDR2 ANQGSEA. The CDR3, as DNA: TGCAGCGTTGGCACCCGGCGCCCACAGACTGAAGCTTTCTTT. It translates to CSVGTRRPQTEAFF.

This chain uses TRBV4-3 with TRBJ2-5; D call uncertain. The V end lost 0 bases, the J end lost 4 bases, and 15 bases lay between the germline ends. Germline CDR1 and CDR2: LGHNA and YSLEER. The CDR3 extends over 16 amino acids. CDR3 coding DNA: TGCGCCAGCAGCCAAGACAGGTCCTCCTTTCGAGAGACCCAGTACTTC. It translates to CASSQDRSSFRETQYF.

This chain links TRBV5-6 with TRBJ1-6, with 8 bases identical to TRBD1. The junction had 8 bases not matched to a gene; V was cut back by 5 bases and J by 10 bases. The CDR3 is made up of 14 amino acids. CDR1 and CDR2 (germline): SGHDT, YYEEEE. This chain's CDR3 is CASRKDRVGSPLHF. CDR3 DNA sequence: TGTGCCAGCAGAAAGGACAGGGTGGGATCACCCCTCCACTTT.

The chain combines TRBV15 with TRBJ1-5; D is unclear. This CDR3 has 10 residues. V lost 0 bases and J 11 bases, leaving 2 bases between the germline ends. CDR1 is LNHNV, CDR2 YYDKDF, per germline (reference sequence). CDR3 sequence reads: CATSREAQHF. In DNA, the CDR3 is TGTGCCACCAGCAGAGAGGCCCAGCATTTT.

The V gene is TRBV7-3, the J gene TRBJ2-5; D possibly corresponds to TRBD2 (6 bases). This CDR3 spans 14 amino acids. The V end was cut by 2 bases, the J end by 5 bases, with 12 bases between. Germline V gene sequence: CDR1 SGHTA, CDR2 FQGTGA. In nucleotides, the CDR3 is TGTGCCAGCAGCTTAGCGGGAAGAGGGGAGACCCAGTACTTC. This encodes CASSLAGRGETQYF.

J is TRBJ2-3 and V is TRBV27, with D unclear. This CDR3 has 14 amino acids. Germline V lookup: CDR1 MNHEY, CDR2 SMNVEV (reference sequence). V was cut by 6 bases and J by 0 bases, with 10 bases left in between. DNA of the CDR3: TGTGCCAGCAGAAAAGCAACAAGCACAGATACGCAGTATTTT. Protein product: CASRKATSTDTQYF.

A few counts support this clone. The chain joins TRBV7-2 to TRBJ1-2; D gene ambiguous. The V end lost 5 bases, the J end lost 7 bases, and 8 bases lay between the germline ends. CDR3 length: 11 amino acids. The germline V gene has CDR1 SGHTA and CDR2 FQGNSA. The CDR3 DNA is TGTGCCAGCAGCCGCCTTGGTGGCTACACCTTC. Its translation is CASSRLGGYTF.

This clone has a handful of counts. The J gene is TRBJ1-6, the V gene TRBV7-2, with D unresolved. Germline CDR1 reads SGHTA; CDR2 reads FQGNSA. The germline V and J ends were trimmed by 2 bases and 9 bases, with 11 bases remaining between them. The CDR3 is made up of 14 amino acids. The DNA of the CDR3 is TGTGCCAGCAGCTTACTCAGTGGCAGTTCACCCCTCCACTTT. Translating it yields CASSLLSGSSPLHF. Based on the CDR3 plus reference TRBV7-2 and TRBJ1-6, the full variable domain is GAGVSQSPSNKVTEKGKDVELRCDPISGHTALYWYRQSLGQGLEFLIYFQGNSAPDKSGLPSDRFSAERTGGSVSTLTIQRTQQEDSAVYLCASSLLSGSSPLHFGNGTRLTVT.

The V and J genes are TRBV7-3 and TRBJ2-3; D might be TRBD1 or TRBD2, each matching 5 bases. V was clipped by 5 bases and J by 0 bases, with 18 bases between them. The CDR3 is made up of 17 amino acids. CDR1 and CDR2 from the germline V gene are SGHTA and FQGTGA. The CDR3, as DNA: TGTGCCAGCAGCGTCGGGACCGTCATGTCAAGCACAGATACGCAGTATTTT. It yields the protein CASSVGTVMSSTDTQYF.